A selection of T cell receptor beta chains follows, all from one sample in a study of blood T cells in healthy people across ages. TCRdb processed the 5' RACE reads anew with MiXCR; each CDR3 protein has one entry. The sample lists 780,000 or so distinct CDR3 sequences, about 61% occurring once. Material: blood. These receptors came from a man aged 40-50 years in good health. The conserved cysteine and the conserved F or W are not part of the CDR3 here. Fields, in order: J gene, V gene, CDR3 protein.

j_call: TRBJ1-6
v_call: TRBV27
cdr3_aa: ASSFEGYNSPLH

j_call: TRBJ2-5
v_call: TRBV6-1
cdr3_aa: ASKGLAPFQETQY

j_call: TRBJ2-3
v_call: TRBV3-1
cdr3_aa: ASSPGTGGDTQY

j_call: TRBJ2-1
v_call: TRBV6-4
cdr3_aa: ASSASQDNEQF

j_call: TRBJ2-2
v_call: TRBV7-9
cdr3_aa: ASSLASGANTGELF

j_call: TRBJ2-5
v_call: TRBV5-1
cdr3_aa: ASSQLTGGETQY

j_call: TRBJ1-1
v_call: TRBV6-5
cdr3_aa: ASSYERPGRAEAF

j_call: TRBJ1-2
v_call: TRBV25-1
cdr3_aa: ASSRQGSYYGYT

j_call: TRBJ2-7
v_call: TRBV27
cdr3_aa: ASSISSGTGAYEQY

j_call: TRBJ2-7
v_call: TRBV6-2/TRBV6-3
cdr3_aa: ASSYVERVSTLF

j_call: TRBJ2-5
v_call: TRBV7-2
cdr3_aa: ASSSGLPIGILGTQY

j_call: TRBJ1-1
v_call: TRBV20-1
cdr3_aa: SASGIGVRLTEAF

j_call: TRBJ2-7
v_call: TRBV11-2
cdr3_aa: ASSLELAGGSVEQY

j_call: TRBJ2-5
v_call: TRBV25-1
cdr3_aa: ASQGNYQETQY

j_call: -
v_call: TRBV3-1
cdr3_aa: ASSQASGGKETQY

j_call: TRBJ2-5
v_call: TRBV6-5
cdr3_aa: ASSYPGNEQY

j_call: TRBJ2-5
v_call: TRBV3-1
cdr3_aa: ASSQAPGPQETQY

j_call: TRBJ2-1
v_call: TRBV20-1
cdr3_aa: SAAGLAGGGRF

j_call: -
v_call: TRBV5-5
cdr3_aa: ASSSLKGSYNEQY

j_call: TRBJ2-5
v_call: TRBV7-2
cdr3_aa: ASSLERQETQY

j_call: TRBJ2-1
v_call: TRBV28
cdr3_aa: ASSSLAGGLREQF

j_call: TRBJ2-7
v_call: TRBV7-9
cdr3_aa: ASSLDDLGRGRGVYEQY

j_call: TRBJ2-7
v_call: TRBV29-1
cdr3_aa: SAHDYDYEQY

j_call: TRBJ1-5
v_call: TRBV12-3/TRBV12-4
cdr3_aa: AGSFDGRGYQPQH

j_call: TRBJ1-6
v_call: TRBV11-2
cdr3_aa: ASGQESNSPLH

j_call: TRBJ2-3
v_call: TRBV6-5
cdr3_aa: ASSPTAGDTQY

j_call: TRBJ2-5
v_call: TRBV7-2
cdr3_aa: ACSLDRAQY

j_call: TRBJ2-4
v_call: TRBV28
cdr3_aa: ASSLEAGGLPREQY

j_call: TRBJ2-4
v_call: TRBV27
cdr3_aa: ASSLMPGFDIQY

j_call: -
v_call: TRBV12-3/TRBV12-4
cdr3_aa: ASSRSRGTQY

j_call: TRBJ2-2
v_call: TRBV9
cdr3_aa: ASSPVRASGGTGELF

j_call: TRBJ1-4
v_call: TRBV12-3/TRBV12-4
cdr3_aa: ASSLSQTLGKLF

j_call: TRBJ2-7
v_call: TRBV9
cdr3_aa: ASSRRDTSYEQY

j_call: TRBJ2-3
v_call: TRBV27
cdr3_aa: ASSSGLAGGTQY

j_call: TRBJ1-2
v_call: TRBV10-3
cdr3_aa: ATSYVGIGISTYGYT

j_call: -
v_call: TRBV28
cdr3_aa: ASRTGQGPSYEQY

j_call: TRBJ2-7
v_call: TRBV9
cdr3_aa: ASNEGGVSYEQY